Below, 17 T cell receptor beta chains from the same sample are listed, as sequenced in a study of T cells after yellow fever vaccination. TCRdb re-called the 5' RACE reads with MiXCR, one entry per CDR3 protein. The sample shows under 250,000 distinct CDR3 sequences, less than 3.5% of them seen only once. The sample here was CD4+ T cells sorted from PBMCs, taken 10 days after the yellow fever booster vaccination. These receptors came from a man between 18 and 35 years old who received the YFV17D yellow fever vaccine.

As concerns this clonotype: Given a much more abundant clone one base away, this may be a read error. The CDR3 does not close with the conserved phenylalanine or tryptophan, likely indicating a read error. The V gene is TRBV6-6, the J gene TRBJ2-5, with D possibly TRBD2 on 6 matching bases. Per the germline V gene, CDR1 is MNHNY and CDR2 is SVGAGI (reference sequence). Trimming pared 6 bases from V and 5 bases from J, leaving 10 bases between. This CDR3 is built from 12 residues. Here the CDR3 DNA reads TGTGCCAGCAGACCCAGCGGGGAGACCCAGTACTAC. Its protein is CASRPSGETQYY.

The rearrangement links TRBV4-3 to TRBJ1-2, with a possible D match to TRBD1 (6 bases). There are 13 residues in the CDR3. V was clipped by 4 bases and J by 5 bases, with 11 bases between them. Per germline, CDR1 LGHNA and CDR2 YSLEER. The CDR3: CASSRDGQYGYTF. The CDR3 coding sequence is TGCGCCAGCAGCCGGGACGGACAGTATGGCTACACCTTC.

Many counts were recorded for this clonotype. CDR3 region: CASSFIRDGEAFF. CDR3 DNA: TGTGCCAGCAGCTTTATCCGGGACGGTGAAGCTTTCTTT. The chain has TRBV7-2 and TRBJ1-1, with D perhaps matching TRBD1 (5 bases). Trimming stripped 3 bases from V and 7 bases from J, with 12 bases between. The CDR3 has 13 residues. CDR1 is SGHTA and CDR2 is FQGNSA in the germline V gene.

This clonotype was counted at least ten times. This rearrangement joins TRBV15 to TRBJ2-5; D is unresolved. Trimming stripped 0 bases from V and 3 bases from J, with 5 bases between. The germline V gene encodes CDR1 LNHNV and CDR2 YYDKDF (reference sequence). CDR3 length equals 13 residues. CDR3 in DNA: TGTGCCACCAGCAGAGACAGAGAAGAGACCCAGTACTTC. Translation gives CATSRDREETQYF.

The V call is TRBV18, the J call TRBJ1-1; TRBD1 matches at 7 bases. This CDR3 has 16 amino acids. Germline V lookup: CDR1 KGHSH, CDR2 LQKENI. V lost 1 base and J lost 2; bases outside the gene matches: 7. The CDR3 nucleotides read TGTGCCAGCTCACCACGAACGACAGGGAGCAACACTGAAGCTTTCTTT. Its translation is CASSPRTTGSNTEAFF.

This clonotype was seen many times. The rearrangement joins TRBV7-9 to TRBJ1-1, with TRBD1 identical over 8 bases. The CDR3 length is 15 residues. Germline CDR1 SEHNR, CDR2 FQNEAQ (reference sequence). V trimming: 4 bases; J trimming: 4 bases; junction bases outside the gene matches: 8. Written as DNA, the CDR3 is TGTGCCAGCAGCTATCCACAGGGGGGTCTCACTGAAGCTTTCTTT. Encoded protein: CASSYPQGGLTEAFF. Filled out from reference TRBV7-9 and TRBJ1-1, the complete variable domain reads DTGVSQNPRHKITKRGQNVTFRCDPISEHNRLYWYRQTLGQGPEFLTYFQNEAQLEKSRLLSDRFSAERPKGSFSTLEIQRTEQGDSAMYLCASSYPQGGLTEAFFGQGTRLTVV.

V is TRBV18 and J is TRBJ2-1, with unresolved D. The CDR3 has 13 residues. The V gene lost 5 bases and the J gene lost 5 bases, with 10 bases spanning the gap. The germline V gene encodes CDR1 KGHSH and CDR2 LQKENI. CDR3 in DNA: TGTGCCAGCTCAGGCACAGAGCACAATGAGCAGTTCTTC. Its protein is CASSGTEHNEQFF.

This clonotype occurred many times. The rearrangement uses TRBV28 and TRBJ2-7; maybe TRBD1 (6 bases). The CDR3 covers 12 residues. Trimming took off 9 bases at V and 5 bases at J, with 14 bases between the two ends. Germline loops: CDR1 MDHEN, CDR2 SYDVKM. The CDR3 DNA reads as TGTGCCAGTCCGGGACATATCGACGAGCAGTACGTC. Protein product: CASPGHIDEQYV.

The rearrangement links TRBV6-5 to TRBJ1-2; D is unclear. The CDR3 loop spans 13 amino acids. Germline lookup yields CDR1 MNHEY and CDR2 SVGAGI. Trimming shortened V by 5 bases and J by 5 bases, and 12 bases separated the two germline ends. In DNA, the CDR3 is TGTGCCAGCAGTACGCCCCGGAGTTATGGCTACACCTTC. It encodes CASSTPRSYGYTF.

V is TRBV29-1 and J is TRBJ1-2, with D possibly TRBD1 on 5 matching bases. The CDR3 loop spans 11 amino acids. The germline V and J ends were trimmed by 6 bases and 4 bases, with 9 bases remaining between them. Germline V CDR1 and CDR2: SQVTM, ANQGSEA. In DNA, the CDR3 is TGCAGCGTAGATGACAGCTATGGCTACACCTTC. Amino acids: CSVDDSYGYTF.

This clonotype came up many times. Just one base apart from a much larger clone, this may be a read error. The chain carries TRBV5-1 and TRBJ2-5; TRBD1 matches at 7 bases. The CDR3 has 13 amino acids. With V trimmed by 0 bases and J by 5 bases, 1 base remained unmatched. Germline CDR1 and CDR2: SGHRS and YFSETQ. CDR3 sequence reads: CASSLEQGETQYF. The CDR3 DNA sequence: TGCGCCAGCAGCTTGGAACAGGGGGAGACCCAGTACTTC.

This clonotype was observed many times. The J gene is TRBJ1-5, the V gene TRBV10-3; 7 nucleotides align to TRBD1. V was pared by 6 bases and J by 3 bases, with 2 bases of the junction left unmatched. The CDR3 has 13 residues. Per germline, CDR1 ENHRY and CDR2 SYGVKD. The CDR3 DNA sequence: TGTGCCATCAGGGGGACAGACAATCAGCCCCAGCATTTT. Translation gives CAIRGTDNQPQHF.

The genes are TRBV6-5 and TRBJ1-5; D perhaps matches TRBD1 (6 bases). The CDR3 has 15 residues. CDR1 and CDR2 (germline): MNHEY, SVGAGI. The V gene lost 0 bases and the J gene lost 6 bases, with 12 bases spanning the gap. CDR3 loop: CASSYSMGGSQPQHF. In nucleotides, the CDR3 is TGTGCCAGCAGTTACTCGATGGGGGGCAGTCAGCCCCAGCATTTT.

In its sample, this clonotype was seen many times. V gene TRBV9 combines with J gene TRBJ2-5; TRBD2 aligns across 14 bases. From germline, CDR1 is SGDLS and CDR2 YYNGEE. Trimming at V came to 2 bases and at J to 0 bases, leaving 6 bases not matched to a gene. This CDR3 is 18 amino acids long. This CDR3 is CASSVRTSGGPYQETQYF. CDR3 coding DNA: TGTGCCAGCAGCGTCCGGACTAGCGGGGGGCCGTACCAAGAGACCCAGTACTTC. Variable domain in full (rest from reference TRBV9 and TRBJ2-5): DSGVTQTPKHLITATGQRVTLRCSPRSGDLSVYWYQQSLDQGLQFLIQYYNGEERAKGNILERFSAQQFPDLHSELNLSSLELGDSALYFCASSVRTSGGPYQETQYFGPGTRLLVL.

This clonotype was recorded at least ten times. This chain uses TRBV12-3 or TRBV12-4 with TRBJ2-1; the D is unclear. V was cut by 10 bases and J by 10 bases, with 20 bases left in between. The CDR3 totals 13 residues. The CDR3 loop is CATLGPNKREQFF. Written as DNA, the CDR3 is TGTGCCACCCTCGGGCCGAACAAAAGGGAGCAGTTCTTC.

Ten or more counts support this clonotype. The chain employs TRBV19 and TRBJ2-2; 8 bases match TRBD1. Germline assignment: CDR1 LNHDA and CDR2 SQIVND (reference sequence). The CDR3 sequence is 16 residues long. Germline trimming cut 2 bases from V and 4 bases from J; bases unmatched to any gene: 6. Here the CDR3 reads CASSIRLTGGTGELFF. DNA of the CDR3: TGTGCCAGTAGTATAAGGCTAACAGGGGGCACCGGGGAGCTGTTTTTT.

The rearrangement uses TRBV7-9 and TRBJ1-3, with a weak D call TRBD1 (5 bases). The V and J ends lost 5 bases and 9 bases respectively, with 14 bases between them. Germline V gene lookup returns CDR1 SEHNR and CDR2 FQNEAQ (reference sequence). The CDR3 totals 13 residues. The CDR3 DNA is TGTGCCAGCAGCGCCTTCTCGGGGCCCACCATATATTTT. Encoded protein: CASSAFSGPTIYF.